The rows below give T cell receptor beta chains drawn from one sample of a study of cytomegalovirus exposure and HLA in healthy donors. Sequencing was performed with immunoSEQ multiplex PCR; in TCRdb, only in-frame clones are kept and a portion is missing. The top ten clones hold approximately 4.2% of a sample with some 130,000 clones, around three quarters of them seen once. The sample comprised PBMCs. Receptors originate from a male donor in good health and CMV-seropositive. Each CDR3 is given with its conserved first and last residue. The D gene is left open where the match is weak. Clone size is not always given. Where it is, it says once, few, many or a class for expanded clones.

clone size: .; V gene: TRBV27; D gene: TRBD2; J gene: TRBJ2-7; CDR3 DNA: TGTGCCAGCAGAGGATTGCTTAAGGGACTAGCCCCCTACGAGCAGTACTTC; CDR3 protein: CASRGLLKGLAPYEQYF
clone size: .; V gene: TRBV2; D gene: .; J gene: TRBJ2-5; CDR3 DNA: TGTGCCAGCACTCCAACCCGGGAACAAGAGACCCAGTACTTC; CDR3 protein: CASTPTREQETQYF
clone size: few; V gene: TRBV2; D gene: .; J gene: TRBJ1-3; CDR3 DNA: TGTGCCAGCAGTTTACAGGGCTCTGGAAACACCATATATTTT; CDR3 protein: CASSLQGSGNTIYF
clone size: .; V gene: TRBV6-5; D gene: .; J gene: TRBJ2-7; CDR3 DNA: TGTGCCAGCAGTTTCTCGCATCGGACTCTTCCCTACGAGCAGTACTTC; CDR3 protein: CASSFSHRTLPYEQYF
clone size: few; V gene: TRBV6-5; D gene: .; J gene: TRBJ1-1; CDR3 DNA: TGTGCCAGCAGGTACGAGGGCGCAGGCGTGAGCACTGAAGCTTTCTTT; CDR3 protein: CASRYEGAGVSTEAFF
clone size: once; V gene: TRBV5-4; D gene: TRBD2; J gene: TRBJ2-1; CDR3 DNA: TGTGCCAGCAGCTTGGGTCTAGCGGGGGGCCCCCATGAGCAGTTCTTC; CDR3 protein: CASSLGLAGGPHEQFF
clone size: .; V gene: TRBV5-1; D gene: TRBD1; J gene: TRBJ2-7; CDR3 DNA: TGCGCCAGCAGCCGCACGGGACAGGGCAGGGGCTACGAGCAGTACTTC; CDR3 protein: CASSRTGQGRGYEQYF
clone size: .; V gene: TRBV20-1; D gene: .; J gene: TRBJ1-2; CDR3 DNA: TGCAGTGTAACCGGGATCTATGGCTACACCTTC; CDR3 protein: CSVTGIYGYTF
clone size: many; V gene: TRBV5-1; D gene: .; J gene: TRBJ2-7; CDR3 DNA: TGCGCCAGCAGCTTGTTCTCCGTAGACAGGACCCACGAGCAGTACTTC; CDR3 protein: CASSLFSVDRTHEQYF
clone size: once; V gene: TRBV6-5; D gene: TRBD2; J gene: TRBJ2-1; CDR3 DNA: TGTGCCAGCAGTTTTACTAGCGGGACGGTATACAATGAGCAGTTCTTC; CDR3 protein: CASSFTSGTVYNEQFF
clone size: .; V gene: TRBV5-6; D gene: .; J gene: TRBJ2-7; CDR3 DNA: TGTGCCAGCAATAAGGGGTCGTACGAGCAGTACTTC; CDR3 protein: CASNKGSYEQYF
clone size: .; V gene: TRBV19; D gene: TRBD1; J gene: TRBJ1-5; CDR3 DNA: TGTGCCAGTAGCCTGACAGGGCCAAATAGCAATCAGCCCCAGCATTTT; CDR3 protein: CASSLTGPNSNQPQHF
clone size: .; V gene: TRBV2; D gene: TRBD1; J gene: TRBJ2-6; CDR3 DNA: TGTGCCAGCACCGGGACAGGGGGCCCGACAGGGGCCAACGTCCTGACTTTC; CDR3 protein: CASTGTGGPTGANVLTF
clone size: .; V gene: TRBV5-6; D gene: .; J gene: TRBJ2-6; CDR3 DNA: TGTGCCAGCAGCTTGGGGGGCGGTGGGGCCAACGTCCTGACTTTC; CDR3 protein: CASSLGGGGANVLTF
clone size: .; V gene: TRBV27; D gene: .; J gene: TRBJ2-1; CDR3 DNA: TGTGCCAGCAGTTATCACGGGGGGACACAGTTCTTC; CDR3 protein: CASSYHGGTQFF
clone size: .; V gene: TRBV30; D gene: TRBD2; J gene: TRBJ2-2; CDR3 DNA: TGTGCCTGGAGTGTATTGGCGGGGGGCGGTCCCGGGGAGCTGTTTTTT; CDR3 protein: CAWSVLAGGGPGELFF
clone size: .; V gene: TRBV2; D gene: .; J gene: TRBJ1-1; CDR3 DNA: TGTGCCAGCCTCGGGGTAACGGGAGCTTTCTTT; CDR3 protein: CASLGVTGAFF